One sample yielded the 32 T cell receptor beta chains listed below, sequenced in a study of T cells in tuberculosis. Indicated time point: new active TB diagnosis, blood taken before or within 7 days of starting treatment. The data were produced by immunoSEQ multiplex PCR, yet TCRdb's version contains in-frame clones alone and is incomplete. The table shows about 37,000 clones, with around 90% occurring only once. Sequencing was performed on PBMCs, taken at tuberculosis diagnosis. These TCRs come from an adult with tuberculosis.

The chain couples TRBV10-3 to TRBJ1-2; possible D gene TRBD1, 5 bases. Germline CDR1 reads ENHRY; CDR2 reads SYGVKD. V lost 0 bases and J lost 0, with 8 bases in between. The CDR3 runs to 15 residues. In DNA form, the CDR3 reads TGTGCCATCAGTGAGTCTGCAGGGCCTAACTATGGCTACACCTTC. Encoded protein: CAISESAGPNYGYTF.

This sequence joins TRBV11-2 and TRBJ2-7; 7 nucleotides line up with TRBD1. Germline V CDR1 and CDR2: SGHAT, FQNNGV. J was trimmed by 4 bases and V by 3 bases; bases with no gene match: 9. This CDR3 has 15 residues. The CDR3 here is CASSFRDRDAYEQYV. The CDR3 DNA is TGTGCCAGCAGCTTCCGTGACAGGGACGCTTACGAGCAGTACGTC.

The chain couples TRBV2 to TRBJ2-4; D remains unclear. This CDR3 is built from 14 residues. Germline values: CDR1 SNHLY, CDR2 FYNNEI. The V end was cut by 3 bases, the J end by 0 bases, with 6 bases between. CDR3 bases: TGTGCCAGCAGTGAGGCTGTAGCCAAAAACATTCAGTACTTC. Protein sequence: CASSEAVAKNIQYF.

The chain recombines TRBV6-4 with TRBJ1-2; 8 nucleotides line up with TRBD1. The germline gives CDR1 MRHNA, CDR2 SNTAGT. The CDR3 is made up of 13 amino acids. V lost 6 bases, J lost 5 bases, and 5 bases stayed unmatched. CDR3 bases: TGTGCCAGCAGCCAAGGACAGGGTTATGGCTACACCTTC. It codes for CASSQGQGYGYTF.

This chain connects TRBV5-6 to TRBJ2-7, with 9 bases that match TRBD1. The length of the CDR3 is 15 residues. CDR1 SGHDT and CDR2 YYEEEE come from the germline V gene. The trim removed 4 bases at V and 4 bases at J, leaving 9 bases unmatched. This CDR3 is CASSRTGTGTYEQYV. CDR3 coding DNA: TGTGCCAGCAGCAGGACCGGGACAGGGACGTACGAGCAGTACGTC.

The chain joins TRBV28 to TRBJ2-5; D perhaps matches TRBD1 (6 bases). The germline CDR1 and CDR2 sequences are MDHEN and SYDVKM. This CDR3 contains 14 residues. This chain's CDR3 is CTSSQGPRQETQYF. CDR3 nucleotide sequence: TGTACAAGCTCACAGGGCCCCAGACAAGAGACCCAGTACTTC.

This sequence joins TRBV11-2 and TRBJ2-1, with a weak D call TRBD2 (5 bases). Trimming stripped 1 base from V and 7 bases from J, with 14 bases between. CDR3 length: 15 residues. Germline V gene sequence: CDR1 SGHAT, CDR2 FQNNGV. Here the CDR3 DNA reads TGTGCCAGCAGCTTAGGGCGCCTAGCTCTGAATGAGCAGTTCTTC. This codes for CASSLGRLALNEQFF.

This clone was observed a handful of times. The CDR3 DNA follows: TGTGCCACAGGGGCAGGGGGCAGGGAAGCTTTCTTT. This encodes CATGAGGREAFF. The chain links TRBV6-1 to TRBJ1-1; 8 bases map to TRBD1. Germline assignment: CDR1 MNHNS and CDR2 SASEGT. J gave up 8 bases and V 10 bases, and 9 bases lay outside the gene matches. This CDR3 comprises 12 residues.

The rearrangement joins TRBV5-6 to TRBJ1-1; TRBD1 matches 8 bases. This CDR3 has 15 amino acids. With V trimmed by 3 bases and J by 4 bases, 8 bases remained unmatched. Germline V lookup: CDR1 SGHDT, CDR2 YYEEEE. The CDR3 here is CASSWETGVGTEAFF. The CDR3 coding sequence is TGTGCCAGCAGCTGGGAGACAGGGGTGGGCACTGAAGCTTTCTTT.

This clone is a singleton in its sample. This rearrangement joins TRBV9 to TRBJ1-3; 7 bases are shared with TRBD1. J gave up 1 base and V 3 bases, and 7 bases lay outside the gene matches. Germline V gives CDR1 SGDLS, CDR2 YYNGEE. The CDR3 is 16 amino acids. CDR3 sequence (DNA): TGTGCCAGCAGCGGAAGGACAGGTTGGTCTGGAAACACCATATATTTT. Amino acids: CASSGRTGWSGNTIYF.

The genes are TRBV5-4 and TRBJ2-7; the D gene is possibly TRBD2 (7 bases). The CDR3 covers 16 residues. The V end lost 0 bases, the J end lost 0 bases, and 13 bases lay between the germline ends. Germline CDR1 and CDR2: SGHNT and YYREEE (reference sequence). The CDR3 region is CASSLAGGRSSYEQYV. In DNA form, the CDR3 reads TGTGCCAGCAGCTTGGCCGGGGGGCGAAGCTCCTACGAGCAGTACGTC.

The rearrangement joins TRBV2 to TRBJ2-7, with D perhaps matching TRBD2 (5 bases). Between the trimmed V and J ends, which lost 8 bases and 4 bases, there was a span of 18 bases. The CDR3 covers 14 residues. Germline assignment: CDR1 SNHLY and CDR2 FYNNEI. In nucleotides, the CDR3 is TGTGCCAGCCGAGACTACGCGGCAGCATACGAGCAGTACGTC. It codes for CASRDYAAAYEQYV.

The V and J genes are TRBV19 and TRBJ2-2; TRBD2 agrees at 15 bases. The CDR3 spans 17 residues. With 5 bases clipped from V and 6 bases from J, the junction kept 7 bases outside the gene matches. The V gene's germline CDR1 is LNHDA and CDR2 SQIVND (reference sequence). The CDR3 protein is CASSPWTSGGAAGELFF. CDR3 in DNA: TGTGCCAGTAGTCCCTGGACTAGCGGGGGGGCCGCCGGGGAGCTGTTTTTT.

V gene TRBV2 combines with J gene TRBJ2-1; a possible D gene is TRBD2 (7 bases). Between the trimmed V and J ends, which lost 5 bases and 7 bases, there was a span of 15 bases. Germline CDR1 SNHLY, CDR2 FYNNEI. The CDR3 has 14 amino acids. CDR3 nucleotides: TGTGCCAGCAGTTGGGGGGGGGCGTCAAATGAGCAGTTCTTC. It yields the protein CASSWGGASNEQFF.

This clone was counted once. The genes are TRBV15 and TRBJ1-2; no reliable D call. This CDR3 comprises 13 residues. Germline CDR1 reads LNHNV; CDR2 reads YYDKDF (reference sequence). V was trimmed by 4 bases and J by 1 base, leaving 7 bases between them. The CDR3 sequence is CATSKIDNYGYTF. CDR3 bases: TGTGCCACCAGCAAGATAGATAACTATGGCTACACCTTC.

The V gene is TRBV18, the J gene TRBJ1-2; 10 bases map to TRBD1. This CDR3 has 13 amino acids. In germline, CDR1 is KGHSH, CDR2 LQKENI. The J segment lost 8 bases and the V segment lost 4 bases, leaving 4 bases of the junction unmatched. The CDR3 loop is CASSRGQGDGYTF. DNA for the CDR3: TGTGCCAGCTCACGAGGACAGGGGGACGGCTACACCTTC.

The chain combines TRBV18 with TRBJ1-2; 7 nucleotides line up with TRBD1. CDR3 length: 19 amino acids. The trim removed 3 bases at V and 5 bases at J, leaving 21 bases unmatched. Germline V gene data show CDR1 as KGHSH and CDR2 as LQKENI. CDR3 amino acids: CASSPKVRGQTPGGYGYTF. CDR3 sequence (DNA): TGTGCCAGCTCACCGAAGGTGCGGGGACAGACTCCCGGTGGGTATGGCTACACCTTC.

The V call is TRBV4-2, the J call TRBJ2-3, with 9 bases identical to TRBD2. After removal of 0 bases from V and 6 bases from J, the junction contained 7 bases not matched to a gene. The CDR3 is 16 amino acids. Germline V CDR1 and CDR2: LGHNA, YNFKEQ. As DNA, the CDR3 is TGTGCCAGCAGCCAAGAAGGAAGCGGGGGGCCCGATACGCAGTATTTT. Translating it yields CASSQEGSGGPDTQYF.

This clone appeared once. The V call is TRBV7-2, the J call TRBJ2-7; TRBD1 agrees at 7 bases. The CDR3 covers 15 residues. Germline CDR1 SGHTA, CDR2 FQGNSA. V was clipped by 1 base and J by 2 bases; unmatched bases: 5. The CDR3: CASSLERGPTYEQYF. The CDR3 DNA reads as TGTGCCAGCAGCTTAGAGAGGGGGCCGACCTACGAGCAGTACTTC.

This chain joins TRBV6-6 and TRBJ2-7, with 12 bases lining up with TRBD1. Germline V lookup: CDR1 MNHNY, CDR2 SVGAGI (reference sequence). Trimming cost V 4 bases and J 5 bases; bases outside gene matches: 3. The length of the CDR3 is 14 residues. The CDR3 bases are TGTGCCAGCAGTTTGGGACAGGGGGCGAACGAGCAGTACGTC. This codes for CASSLGQGANEQYV.

The chain links TRBV4-3 to TRBJ1-2; a weak D match, TRBD1 (5 bases). V was trimmed by 0 bases and J by 4 bases, leaving 12 bases between them. Per germline, CDR1 LGHNA and CDR2 YSLEER. The CDR3 is 15 residues long. This CDR3 is CASSQDLGGGYGYTF. CDR3 bases: TGCGCCAGCAGCCAAGATTTAGGCGGGGGCTATGGCTACACCTTC.

The chain uses TRBV9 and TRBJ1-5; no reliable D call. V lost 4 bases, J lost 0 bases, and 11 bases lay in between. The CDR3 runs 15 residues. Germline lookup yields CDR1 SGDLS and CDR2 YYNGEE. This CDR3 is CASSKDGFSNQPQHF. In nucleotides, the CDR3 is TGTGCCAGCAGCAAAGACGGGTTTAGCAATCAGCCCCAGCATTTT.

This chain links TRBV27 with TRBJ2-2, with D unresolved. CDR3 length: 17 amino acids. Germline V gene data show CDR1 as MNHEY and CDR2 as SMNVEV (reference sequence). Trimming shortened V by 2 bases and J by 4 bases, and 17 bases separated the two germline ends. The CDR3 is CASSLVGASVGTGELFF. The CDR3 DNA reads TGTGCCAGCAGTTTAGTCGGAGCGTCCGTGGGCACCGGGGAGCTGTTTTTT.

This clone was counted a single time. V gene TRBV9 combines with J gene TRBJ1-2, with TRBD1 matching over 8 bases. Germline values: CDR1 SGDLS, CDR2 YYNGEE. This CDR3 region has 16 residues. The V gene end was trimmed by 4 bases and the J gene end by 3 bases; junction bases not matched to a gene: 11. The CDR3 sequence: CASSQLTGAAHYGYTF. The CDR3 region has the DNA TGTGCCAGCAGCCAATTGACAGGGGCCGCGCACTATGGCTACACCTTC.

V usage is TRBV6-1 and J usage is TRBJ2-7, with D possibly matching TRBD1 (5 bases). This CDR3 is built from 14 residues. The germline CDR1 and CDR2 sequences are MNHNS and SASEGT. V was shortened by 1 base and J by 9 bases, with 16 bases between the two germline ends. In nucleotides, the CDR3 is TGTGCCAGCAGTGAAGTTGGGGTCAGGGATGGGCAGTACGTC. This sequence encodes CASSEVGVRDGQYV.

The gene calls are TRBV5-4 and TRBJ1-6; a weak D match, TRBD1 (5 bases). The CDR3 is made up of 14 amino acids. Trimming left V 1 base short and J 10 bases short, with 12 bases between. Per the germline V gene, CDR1 is SGHNT and CDR2 is YYREEE (reference sequence). The CDR3 here is CASSLWQGGSPLHF. In DNA form, the CDR3 reads TGTGCCAGCAGCTTGTGGCAGGGAGGCTCACCCCTCCACTTT.

This clone occurred once. The chain carries TRBV25-1 and TRBJ2-5, with 9 bases that match TRBD1. The CDR3 covers 15 residues. V lost 4 bases to trimming and J lost 5 bases; unmatched junction nucleotides: 8. From germline, CDR1 is MGHDK and CDR2 SYGVNS. Here the CDR3 DNA reads TGTGCCAGCAGTGGAGAACAGGGGGCTGAGGAGACCCAGTACTTC. This gives the protein CASSGEQGAEETQYF. Full variable domain (remainder filled in from reference TRBV25-1 and TRBJ2-5): EADIYQTPRYLVIGTGKKITLECSQTMGHDKMYWYQQDPGMELHLIHYSYGVNSTEKGDLSSESTVSRIRTEHFPLTLESARPSHTSQYLCASSGEQGAEETQYFGPGTRLLVL.

The J gene is TRBJ1-1, the V gene TRBV28; D unclear. The germline V gene encodes CDR1 MDHEN and CDR2 SYDVKM. The CDR3 totals 13 residues. V lost 1 base, J lost 6 bases, and 9 bases lay in between. The DNA of the CDR3 is TGTGCCAGCAGTTTATCCGGGTTCCCTGAAGCTTTCTTT. Residues: CASSLSGFPEAFF. The full variable domain, its missing parts supplied by reference TRBV28 and TRBJ1-1, is DVKVTQSSRYLVKRTGEKVFLECVQDMDHENMFWYRQDPGLGLRLIYFSYDVKMKEKGDIPEGYSVSREKKERFSLILESASTNQTSMYLCASSLSGFPEAFFGQGTRLTVV.

The chain is built from TRBV14 and TRBJ1-1; 8 positions match TRBD1. The V gene's germline CDR1 is SGHDN and CDR2 FVKESK. This CDR3 comprises 15 residues. V was clipped by 0 bases and J by 7 bases; unmatched bases: 7. In nucleotides, the CDR3 is TGTGCCAGCAGCCAAGATCGACGACAGGGGTTTGAAGCTTTCTTT. Translated: CASSQDRRQGFEAFF.

The chain links TRBV15 to TRBJ2-7, with 7 positions matching TRBD1. This CDR3 is 15 amino acids long. Germline-derived CDR1 and CDR2 are LNHNV and YYDKDF (reference sequence). The junction had 4 bases not matched to a gene; V was cut back by 1 base and J by 1 base. Here the CDR3 DNA reads TGTGCCACCAGCAGAGGGGGGACAGTTTCCTACGAGCAGTACTTC. This translates into CATSRGGTVSYEQYF.

J is TRBJ2-7 and V is TRBV18; D may be TRBD2 (6 bases). Trimming removed 3 bases at V and 6 bases at J, with 12 bases between. There are 13 residues in the CDR3. Germline CDR1 is KGHSH and CDR2 is LQKENI. CDR3 nucleotides: TGTGCCAGCTCACCCTGGCGGGGAAGCGAGCAGTACGTC. Residues: CASSPWRGSEQYV.

This chain joins TRBV5-1 and TRBJ2-7, with 10 bases matching TRBD1. Germline CDR1 SGHRS, CDR2 YFSETQ. The CDR3 length is 15 residues. J lost 6 bases, V lost 1 base, and 7 bases had no gene match. The CDR3: CASSLLGQGMSEQYV. CDR3 nucleotides: TGCGCCAGCAGCTTGTTGGGACAGGGGATGAGCGAGCAGTACGTC.